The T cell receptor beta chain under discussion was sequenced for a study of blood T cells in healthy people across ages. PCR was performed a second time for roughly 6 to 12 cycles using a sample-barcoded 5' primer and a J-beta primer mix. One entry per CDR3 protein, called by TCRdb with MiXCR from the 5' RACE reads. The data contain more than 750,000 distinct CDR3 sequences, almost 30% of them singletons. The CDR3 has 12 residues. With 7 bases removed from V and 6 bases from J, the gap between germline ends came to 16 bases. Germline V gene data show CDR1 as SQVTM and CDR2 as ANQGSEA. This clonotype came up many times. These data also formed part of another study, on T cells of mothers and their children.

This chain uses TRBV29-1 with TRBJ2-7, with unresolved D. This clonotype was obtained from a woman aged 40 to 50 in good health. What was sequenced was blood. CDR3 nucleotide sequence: TGCAGCGCTCTTCTGGAGAGCGTCGAGCAGTACTTC. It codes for CSALLESVEQYF.